This TCR beta chain emerged from a study of metastatic and nonmetastatic thyroid tumors. Across the study: Thyroid patients, malignant and benign, had repertoires compared across blood and tumor or nodule tissue. Study-wide results and caveats: In blood and tumor, TCR beta diversity was reportedly significantly higher in malignant thyroid tumors than in benign nodules.

The germline gives CDR1 LGHNA, CDR2 YNFKEQ. The CDR3 is 15 amino acids. Trimming cost V 0 bases and J 5 bases, with 14 bases left between them. TCRdb re-processed the PCR reads through MiXCR. The sample lists about 10,000 clones, approximately 30% seen once, with around 15% in the top ten. Thyroid surgery had not been preceded by any treatment in any patient. This clone was seen only a few times. Its matching antigen is unknown. The TCR comes from a female donor with papillary thyroid cancer or a benign thyroid nodule (not recorded which). Some clones in this sample may be carry-over from other donors' samples. Sequences were obtained from adjacent normal tissue. The rearrangement links TRBV4-2 to TRBJ2-7; D is undetermined. The CDR3 DNA follows: TGTGCCAGCAGCCAAGATTACGCGGCCCGAGACGAGCAGTACTTC. Protein: CASSQDYAARDEQYF.